This T cell receptor (beta chain) is from a study of cytomegalovirus exposure and HLA in healthy donors. Study details: A previous analysis identified 100 million to 120 million unique TCR beta sequences derived from 180 million or so T cells.

PCR primers comprised 60 Vbeta and 13 Jbeta primers. The repertoire was sequenced with immunoSEQ multiplex PCR; TCRdb's copy has only in-frame clones and lacks some. The table includes 120,000 to 150,000 clones, more than 75% detected once. Concerning this clone: Its antigen is unknown.

Study results and limitations: Looking again later, the authors saw that most CMV-associated TCR beta chains seemed HLA-restricted. CMV serostatus stood as the only immune exposure information on hand. A later analysis linked a missense variant in DCLRE1C to the trimming of TCR beta V and J genes.

The CDR3 is 11 residues long. The V gene lost 6 bases and the J gene lost 7 bases, with 12 bases spanning the gap. In germline, CDR1 is DFQATT, CDR2 SNEGSKA (reference sequence). This chain uses TRBV20-1 with TRBJ2-5; possible D gene TRBD1, 6 bases. The sequenced sample consisted of PBMCs. The clonotype comes from a female donor in good health and CMV-seronegative. CDR3 bases: TGCAGTGCGACCAAACAGGGGACCCAGTACTTC. Amino acid sequence: CSATKQGTQYF.